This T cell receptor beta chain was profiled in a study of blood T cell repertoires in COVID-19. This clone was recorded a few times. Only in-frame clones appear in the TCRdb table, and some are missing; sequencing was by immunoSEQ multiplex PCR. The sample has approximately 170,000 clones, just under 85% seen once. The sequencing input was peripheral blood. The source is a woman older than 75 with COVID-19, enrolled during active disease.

The CDR3: CASTNSLAYEQYF. The CDR3 nucleotides are TGTGCCAGCACCAACAGTCTGGCCTACGAGCAGTACTTC. The chain recombines TRBV5-6 with TRBJ2-7; no reliable D call. This CDR3 region has 13 residues. V was trimmed by 6 bases and J by 2 bases, leaving 12 bases between them. In germline, CDR1 is SGHDT, CDR2 YYEEEE.